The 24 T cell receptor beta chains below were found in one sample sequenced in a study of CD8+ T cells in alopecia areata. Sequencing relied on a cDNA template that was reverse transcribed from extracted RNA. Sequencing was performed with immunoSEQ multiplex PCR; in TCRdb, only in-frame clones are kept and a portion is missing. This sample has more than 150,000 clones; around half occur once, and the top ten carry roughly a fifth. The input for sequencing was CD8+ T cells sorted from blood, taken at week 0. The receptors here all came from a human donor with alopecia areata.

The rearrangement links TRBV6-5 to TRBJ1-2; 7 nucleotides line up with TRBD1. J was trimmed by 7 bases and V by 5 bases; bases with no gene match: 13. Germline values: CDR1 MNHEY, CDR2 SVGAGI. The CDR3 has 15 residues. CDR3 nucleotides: TGTGCCAGCAGTGCTTCGACAGGGACTAAGTTTGGCTACACCTTC. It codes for CASSASTGTKFGYTF.

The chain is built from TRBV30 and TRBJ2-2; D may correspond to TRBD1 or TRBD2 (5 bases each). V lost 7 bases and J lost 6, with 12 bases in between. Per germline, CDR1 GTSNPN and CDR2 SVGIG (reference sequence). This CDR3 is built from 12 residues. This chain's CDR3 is CALDMGAGELFF. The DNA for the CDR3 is TGTGCCTTGGATATGGGGGCCGGGGAGCTGTTTTTT.

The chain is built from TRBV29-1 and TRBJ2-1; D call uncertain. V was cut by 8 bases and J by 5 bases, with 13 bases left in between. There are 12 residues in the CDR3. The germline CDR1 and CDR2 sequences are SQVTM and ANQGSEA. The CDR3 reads CSSRSDHNEQFF. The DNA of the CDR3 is TGCAGCTCAAGGAGCGACCACAATGAGCAGTTCTTC.

This chain's CDR3 is CASTSGGSYNEQFF. The CDR3 bases are TGTGCCAGCACGAGCGGGGGCTCCTACAATGAGCAGTTCTTC. The rearrangement joins TRBV9 to TRBJ2-1; TRBD2 agrees at 8 bases. Trimming at V came to 6 bases and at J to 0 bases, leaving 2 bases not matched to a gene. The germline V gene has CDR1 SGDLS and CDR2 YYNGEE. The CDR3 covers 14 residues.

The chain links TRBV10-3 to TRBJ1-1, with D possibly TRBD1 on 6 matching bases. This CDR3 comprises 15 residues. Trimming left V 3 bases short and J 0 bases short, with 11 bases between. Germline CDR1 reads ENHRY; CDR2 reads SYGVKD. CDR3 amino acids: CAISDLQGMNTEAFF. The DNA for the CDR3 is TGTGCCATCAGTGATTTACAGGGCATGAACACTGAAGCTTTCTTT.

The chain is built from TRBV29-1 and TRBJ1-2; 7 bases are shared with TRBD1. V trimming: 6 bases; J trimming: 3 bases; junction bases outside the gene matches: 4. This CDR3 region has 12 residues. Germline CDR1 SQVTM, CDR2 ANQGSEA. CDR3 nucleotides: TGCAGCGTCCACGGGACAGACTATGGCTACACCTTC. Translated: CSVHGTDYGYTF. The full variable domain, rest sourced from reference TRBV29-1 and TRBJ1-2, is SAVISQKPSRDICQRGTSLTIQCQVDSQVTMMFWYRQQPGQSLTLIATANQGSEATYESGFVIDKFPISRPNLTFSTLTVSNMSPEDSSIYLCSVHGTDYGYTFGSGTRLTVV.

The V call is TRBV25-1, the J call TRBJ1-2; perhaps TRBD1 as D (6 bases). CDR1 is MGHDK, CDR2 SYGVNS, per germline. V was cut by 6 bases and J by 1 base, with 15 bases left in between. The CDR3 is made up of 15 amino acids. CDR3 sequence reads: CASSKAGVINYGYTF. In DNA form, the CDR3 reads TGTGCCAGCAGCAAAGCAGGGGTGATTAACTATGGCTACACCTTC.

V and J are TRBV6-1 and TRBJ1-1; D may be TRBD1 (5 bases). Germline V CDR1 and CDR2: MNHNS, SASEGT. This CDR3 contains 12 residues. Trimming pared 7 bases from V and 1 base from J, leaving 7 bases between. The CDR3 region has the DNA TGTGCCAGCATGAGGGGGAACACTGAAGCTTTCTTT. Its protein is CASMRGNTEAFF.

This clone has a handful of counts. In nucleotides, the CDR3 is TGTGCCTGGAGTGTAAACACCGGGGAGCTGTTTTTT. It encodes CAWSVNTGELFF. V usage is TRBV30 and J usage is TRBJ2-2; D not certain. Germline V gene lookup returns CDR1 GTSNPN and CDR2 SVGIG (reference sequence). With 0 bases removed from V and 2 bases from J, the gap between germline ends came to 1 base. CDR3 length: 12 amino acids.

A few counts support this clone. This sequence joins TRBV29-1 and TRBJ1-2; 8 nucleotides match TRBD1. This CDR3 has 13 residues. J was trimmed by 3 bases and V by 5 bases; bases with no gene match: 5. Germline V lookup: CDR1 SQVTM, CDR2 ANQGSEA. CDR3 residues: CSVPDREDYGYTF. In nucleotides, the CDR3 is TGCAGCGTTCCGGACAGGGAGGACTATGGCTACACCTTC.

In DNA form, the CDR3 reads TGCAGCGTTTTCCATCCGGGACAGGGGAACTATGGCTACACCTTC. It specifies CSVFHPGQGNYGYTF. The V gene is TRBV29-1, the J gene TRBJ1-2; TRBD1 matches at 10 bases. The ends lost 5 bases at V and 2 bases at J; junction bases unmatched: 8. Germline V lookup: CDR1 SQVTM, CDR2 ANQGSEA. This CDR3 contains 15 residues. Complete variable domain (other parts from reference TRBV29-1 and TRBJ1-2): SAVISQKPSRDICQRGTSLTIQCQVDSQVTMMFWYRQQPGQSLTLIATANQGSEATYESGFVIDKFPISRPNLTFSTLTVSNMSPEDSSIYLCSVFHPGQGNYGYTFGSGTRLTVV.

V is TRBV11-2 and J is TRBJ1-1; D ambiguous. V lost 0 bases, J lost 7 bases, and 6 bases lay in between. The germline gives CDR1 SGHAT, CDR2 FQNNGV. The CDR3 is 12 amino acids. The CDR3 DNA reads TGTGCCAGCAGCTTAGATTGGGGTGAAGCTTTCTTT. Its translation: CASSLDWGEAFF.

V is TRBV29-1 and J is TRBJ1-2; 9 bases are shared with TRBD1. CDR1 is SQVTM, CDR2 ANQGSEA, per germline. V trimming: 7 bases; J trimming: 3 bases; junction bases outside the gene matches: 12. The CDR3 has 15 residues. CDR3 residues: CSGYQQGTGYYGYTF. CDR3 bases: TGCAGCGGTTATCAGCAAGGGACAGGGTACTATGGCTACACCTTC. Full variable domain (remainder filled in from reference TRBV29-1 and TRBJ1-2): SAVISQKPSRDICQRGTSLTIQCQVDSQVTMMFWYRQQPGQSLTLIATANQGSEATYESGFVIDKFPISRPNLTFSTLTVSNMSPEDSSIYLCSGYQQGTGYYGYTFGSGTRLTVV.

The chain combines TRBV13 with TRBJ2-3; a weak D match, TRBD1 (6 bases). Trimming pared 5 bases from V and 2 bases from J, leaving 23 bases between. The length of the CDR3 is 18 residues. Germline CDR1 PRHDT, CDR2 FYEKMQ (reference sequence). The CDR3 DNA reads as TGTGCCAGCAGCGGCAGGGGAGTATCCGGGACACACACAGATACGCAGTATTTT. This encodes CASSGRGVSGTHTDTQYF.

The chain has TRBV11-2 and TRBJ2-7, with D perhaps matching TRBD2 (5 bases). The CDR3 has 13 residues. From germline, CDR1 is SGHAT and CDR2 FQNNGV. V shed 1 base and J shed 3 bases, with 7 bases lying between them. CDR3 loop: CASSLARGYEQYF. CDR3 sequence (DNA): TGTGCCAGCAGCTTAGCTCGGGGCTACGAGCAGTACTTC.

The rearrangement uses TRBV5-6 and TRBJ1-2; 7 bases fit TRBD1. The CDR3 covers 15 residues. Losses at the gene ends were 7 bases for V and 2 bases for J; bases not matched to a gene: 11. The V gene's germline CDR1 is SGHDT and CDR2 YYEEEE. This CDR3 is CASSNPGQQNYGYTF. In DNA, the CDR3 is TGTGCCAGCTCGAATCCGGGACAGCAGAACTATGGCTACACCTTC.

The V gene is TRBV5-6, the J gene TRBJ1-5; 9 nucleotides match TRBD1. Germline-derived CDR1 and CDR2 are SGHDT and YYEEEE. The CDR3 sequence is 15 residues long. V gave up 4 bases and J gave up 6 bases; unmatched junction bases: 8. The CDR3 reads CASSLRGQGSQPQHF. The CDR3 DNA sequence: TGTGCCAGCAGCCTTAGGGGACAGGGAAGTCAGCCCCAGCATTTT.

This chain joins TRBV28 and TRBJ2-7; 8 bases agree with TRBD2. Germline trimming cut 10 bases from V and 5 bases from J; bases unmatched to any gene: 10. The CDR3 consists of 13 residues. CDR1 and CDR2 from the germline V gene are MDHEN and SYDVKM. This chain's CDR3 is CATGQRGLNEQYF. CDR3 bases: TGTGCCACCGGTCAGCGGGGGCTCAACGAGCAGTACTTC.

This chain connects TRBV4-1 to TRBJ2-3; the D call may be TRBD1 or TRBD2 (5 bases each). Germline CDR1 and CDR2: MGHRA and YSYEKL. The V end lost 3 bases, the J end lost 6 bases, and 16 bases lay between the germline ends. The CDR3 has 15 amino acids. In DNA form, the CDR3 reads TGCGCCAGCAGCCAGGACGGGACCCGCCAGGATACGCAGTATTTT. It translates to CASSQDGTRQDTQYF.

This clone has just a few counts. CDR3: CSVPGVAYGYTF. CDR3 bases: TGCAGCGTGCCCGGGGTCGCCTATGGCTACACCTTC. This chain uses TRBV29-1 with TRBJ1-2; D uncertain. The CDR3 covers 12 residues. The V and J ends lost 6 bases and 4 bases respectively, with 12 bases between them. Germline assignment: CDR1 SQVTM and CDR2 ANQGSEA. The variable domain in full, with the rest retrieved from reference TRBV29-1 and TRBJ1-2, is SAVISQKPSRDICQRGTSLTIQCQVDSQVTMMFWYRQQPGQSLTLIATANQGSEATYESGFVIDKFPISRPNLTFSTLTVSNMSPEDSSIYLCSVPGVAYGYTFGSGTRLTVV.

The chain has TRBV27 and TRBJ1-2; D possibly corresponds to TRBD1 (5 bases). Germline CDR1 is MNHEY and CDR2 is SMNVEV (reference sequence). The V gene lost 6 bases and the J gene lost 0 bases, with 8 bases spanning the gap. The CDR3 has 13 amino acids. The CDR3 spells CASSEDTNYGYTF. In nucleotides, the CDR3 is TGTGCCAGCAGCGAGGACACTAACTATGGCTACACCTTC.

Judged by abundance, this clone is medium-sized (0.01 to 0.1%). DNA of the CDR3: TGTGCCAGCAGTGGCGGGGGGGCCACAGATACGCAGTATTTT. It encodes CASSGGGATDTQYF. The chain uses TRBV6-4 and TRBJ2-3, with 9 positions matching TRBD2. Unmatched junction bases numbered 1, after V lost 4 bases and J lost 2 bases. The CDR3 is 14 residues long. Germline values: CDR1 MRHNA, CDR2 SNTAGT.

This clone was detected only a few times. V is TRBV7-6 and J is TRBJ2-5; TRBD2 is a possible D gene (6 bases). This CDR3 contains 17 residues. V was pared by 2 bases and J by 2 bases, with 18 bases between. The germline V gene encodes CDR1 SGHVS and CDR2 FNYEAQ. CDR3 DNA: TGTGCCAGCAGCTTAATTTCAGGGAGGAATCCTCAAGAGACCCAGTACTTC. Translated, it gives CASSLISGRNPQETQYF.

Here the CDR3 reads CSVDEGLPYEQYF. Here the CDR3 DNA reads TGCAGCGTTGACGAGGGACTTCCCTACGAGCAGTACTTC. The chain uses TRBV29-1 and TRBJ2-7, with D possibly being TRBD2 (6 bases). The CDR3 is 13 amino acids. V lost 3 bases and J lost 2, with 11 bases in between. Germline-derived CDR1 and CDR2 are SQVTM and ANQGSEA.